This note documents a single T cell receptor (beta chain) sequence. What it binds is not known. The repertoire was sequenced with immunoSEQ multiplex PCR; TCRdb's copy has only in-frame clones and lacks some. This sample has 60,000 to 75,000 clones, with 80% to 90% found just once. Blood sampling was done at baseline, cycle 4 day 1, and cycle 7 day 1. The CDR3 is made up of 14 amino acids. These data originate in a study of OX40 agonist ivuxolimab in advanced cancers. Study-level findings and limits: Normalized T-cell clonal expansion was also low in some nonresponders.

V usage is TRBV21-1 and J usage is TRBJ2-3; the table assigns TRBD1, which was not confirmed against the DNA. TRBV21-1 is given as a pseudogene. Sequencing was performed on CD4+ or CD8+ T cells sorted from blood, taken in a trial of the OX40 agonist ivuxolimab. The TCR comes from an adult with an advanced solid tumor such as melanoma, head and neck, liver or kidney cancer. The CDR3 region is CASRTGSHTDTQYF. The CDR3, as DNA: TGTGCCAGCAGGACAGGGTCCCACACAGATACGCAGTATTTT.